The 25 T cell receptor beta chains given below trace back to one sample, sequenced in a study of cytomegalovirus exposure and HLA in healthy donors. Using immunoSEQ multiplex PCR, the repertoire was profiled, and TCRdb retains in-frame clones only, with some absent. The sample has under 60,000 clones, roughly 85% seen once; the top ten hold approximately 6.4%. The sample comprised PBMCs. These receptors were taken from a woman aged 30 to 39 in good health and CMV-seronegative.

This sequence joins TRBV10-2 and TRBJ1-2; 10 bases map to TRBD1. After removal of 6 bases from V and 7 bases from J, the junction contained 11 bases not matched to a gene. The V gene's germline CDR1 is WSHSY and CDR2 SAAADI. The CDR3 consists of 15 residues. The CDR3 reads CASRATGTGAAGYTF. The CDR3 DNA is TGCGCCAGCAGGGCTACCGGGACAGGGGCCGCTGGCTACACCTTC.

CDR3 amino acids: CSVVAGGPSYNEQFF. CDR3 nucleotide sequence: TGCAGCGTTGTTGCGGGAGGGCCCTCCTACAATGAGCAGTTCTTC. V is TRBV29-1 and J is TRBJ2-1; 9 positions agree with TRBD2. CDR3 length: 15 amino acids. V was clipped by 4 bases and J by 0 bases; unmatched bases: 4. The germline CDR1 and CDR2 sequences are SQVTM and ANQGSEA.

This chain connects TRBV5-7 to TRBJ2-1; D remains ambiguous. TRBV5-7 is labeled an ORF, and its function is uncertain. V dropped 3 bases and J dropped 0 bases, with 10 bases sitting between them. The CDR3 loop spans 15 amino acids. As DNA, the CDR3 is TGTGCCAGCAGCTACGGGTTTTGCTCCTACAATGAGCAGTTCTTC. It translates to CASSYGFCSYNEQFF.

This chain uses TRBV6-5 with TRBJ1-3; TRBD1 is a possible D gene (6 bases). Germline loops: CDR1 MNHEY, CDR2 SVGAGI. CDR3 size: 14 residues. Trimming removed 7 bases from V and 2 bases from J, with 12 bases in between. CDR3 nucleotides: TGTGCCAGCAAAGGCGGGGGCACTGGAAACACCATATATTTT. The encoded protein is CASKGGGTGNTIYF.

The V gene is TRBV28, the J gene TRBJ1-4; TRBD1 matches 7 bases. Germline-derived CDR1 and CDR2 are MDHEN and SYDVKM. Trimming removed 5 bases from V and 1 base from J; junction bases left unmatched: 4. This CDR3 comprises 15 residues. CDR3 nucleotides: TGTGCCAGCAGTCTCAGACAGGGAACTAATGAAAAACTGTTTTTT. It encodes CASSLRQGTNEKLFF.

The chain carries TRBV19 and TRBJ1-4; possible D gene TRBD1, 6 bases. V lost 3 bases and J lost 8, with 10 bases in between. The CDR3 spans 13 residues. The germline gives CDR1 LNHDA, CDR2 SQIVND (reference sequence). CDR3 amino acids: CASSITGWEKLFF. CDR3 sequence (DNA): TGTGCCAGTAGTATCACAGGGTGGGAAAAACTGTTTTTT.

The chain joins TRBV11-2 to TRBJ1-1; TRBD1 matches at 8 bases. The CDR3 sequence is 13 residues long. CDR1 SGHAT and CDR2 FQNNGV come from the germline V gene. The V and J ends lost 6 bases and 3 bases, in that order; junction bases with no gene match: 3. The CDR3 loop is CASSPDRDTEAFF. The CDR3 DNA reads TGTGCCAGCAGTCCGGACAGGGACACTGAAGCTTTCTTT.

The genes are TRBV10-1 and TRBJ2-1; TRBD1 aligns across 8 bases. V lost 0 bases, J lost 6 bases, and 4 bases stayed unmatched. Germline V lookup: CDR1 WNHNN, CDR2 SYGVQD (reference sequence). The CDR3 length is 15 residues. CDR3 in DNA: TGCGCCAGCAGTGAGTCGAGACAGGGGATCAATGAGCAGTTCTTC. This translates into CASSESRQGINEQFF.

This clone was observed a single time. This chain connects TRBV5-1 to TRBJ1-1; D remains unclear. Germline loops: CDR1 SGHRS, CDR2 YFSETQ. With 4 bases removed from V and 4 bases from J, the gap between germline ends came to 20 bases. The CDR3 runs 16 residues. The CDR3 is CASSPRLEYIGTEAFF. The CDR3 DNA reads TGCGCCAGCAGCCCCCGGTTAGAATATATCGGCACTGAAGCTTTCTTT.

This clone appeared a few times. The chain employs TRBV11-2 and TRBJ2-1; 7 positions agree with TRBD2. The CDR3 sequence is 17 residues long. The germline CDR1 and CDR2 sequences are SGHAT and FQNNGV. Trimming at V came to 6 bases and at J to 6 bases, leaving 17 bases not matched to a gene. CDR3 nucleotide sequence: TGTGCCAGCAGACTAAACCAGCGAGCGGGGCACGTCAATGAGCAGTTCTTC. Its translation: CASRLNQRAGHVNEQFF.

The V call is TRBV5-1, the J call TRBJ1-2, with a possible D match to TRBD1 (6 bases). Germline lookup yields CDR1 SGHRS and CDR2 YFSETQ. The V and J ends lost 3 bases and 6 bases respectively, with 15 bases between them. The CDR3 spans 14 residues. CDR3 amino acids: CASSSNLGQDGYTF. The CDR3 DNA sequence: TGCGCCAGCAGCTCAAACCTGGGACAAGATGGCTACACCTTC.

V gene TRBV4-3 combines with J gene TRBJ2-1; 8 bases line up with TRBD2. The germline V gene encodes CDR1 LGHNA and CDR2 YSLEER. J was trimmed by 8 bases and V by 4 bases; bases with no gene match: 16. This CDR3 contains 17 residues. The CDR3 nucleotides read TGCGCCAGCAGCCGTGAGGTTACGGGACTAGTCAGTCATGAGCAGTTCTTC. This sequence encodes CASSREVTGLVSHEQFF.

The CDR3 nucleotides are TGTGCCAGCAGTGGGGCGGGCGGGAGTAGTAGTGAGCAGTTCTTC. It codes for CASSGAGGSSSEQFF. The chain couples TRBV2 to TRBJ2-1; 7 bases align to TRBD2. The V and J ends lost 4 bases and 9 bases, in that order; junction bases with no gene match: 12. This CDR3 comprises 15 residues. Per germline, CDR1 SNHLY and CDR2 FYNNEI. The full variable domain, rest sourced from reference TRBV2 and TRBJ2-1, is EPEVTQTPSHQVTQMGQEVILRCVPISNHLYFYWYRQILGQKVEFLVSFYNNEISEKSEIFDDQFSVERPDGSNFTLKIRSTKLEDSAMYFCASSGAGGSSSEQFFGPGTRLTVL.

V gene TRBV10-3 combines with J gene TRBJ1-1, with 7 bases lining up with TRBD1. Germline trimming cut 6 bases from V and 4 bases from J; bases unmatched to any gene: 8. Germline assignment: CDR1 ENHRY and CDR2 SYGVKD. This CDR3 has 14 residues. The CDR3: CAISKTGDITEAFF. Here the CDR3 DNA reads TGTGCCATCAGCAAAACAGGGGATATCACTGAAGCTTTCTTT.

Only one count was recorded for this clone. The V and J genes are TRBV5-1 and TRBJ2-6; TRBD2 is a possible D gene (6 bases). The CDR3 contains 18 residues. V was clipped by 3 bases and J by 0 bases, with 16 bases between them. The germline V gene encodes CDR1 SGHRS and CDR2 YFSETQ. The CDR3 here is CASSSWPLTSSGANVLTF. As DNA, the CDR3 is TGCGCCAGCAGCTCGTGGCCGTTGACTAGCTCTGGGGCCAACGTCCTGACTTTC. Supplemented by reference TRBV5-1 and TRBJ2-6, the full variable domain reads KAGVTQTPRYLIKTRGQQVTLSCSPISGHRSVSWYQQTPGQGLQFLFEYFSETQRNKGNFPGRFSGRQFSNSRSEMNVSTLELGDSALYLCASSSWPLTSSGANVLTFGAGSRLTVL.

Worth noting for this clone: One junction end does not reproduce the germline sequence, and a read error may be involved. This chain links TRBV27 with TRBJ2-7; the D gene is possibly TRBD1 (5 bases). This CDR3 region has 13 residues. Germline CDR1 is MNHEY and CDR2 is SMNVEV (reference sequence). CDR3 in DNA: TGTGCCAGCAGTCTATCACAGGACTACGAGCAGTACTTC. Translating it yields CASSLSQDYEQYF.

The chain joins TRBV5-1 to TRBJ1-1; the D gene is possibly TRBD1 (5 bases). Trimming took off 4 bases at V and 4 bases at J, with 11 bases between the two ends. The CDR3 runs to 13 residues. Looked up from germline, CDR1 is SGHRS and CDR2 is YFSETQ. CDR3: CASSGTGSTEAFF. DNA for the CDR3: TGCGCCAGCAGCGGTACAGGTTCCACTGAAGCTTTCTTT. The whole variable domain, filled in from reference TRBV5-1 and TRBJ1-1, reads KAGVTQTPRYLIKTRGQQVTLSCSPISGHRSVSWYQQTPGQGLQFLFEYFSETQRNKGNFPGRFSGRQFSNSRSEMNVSTLELGDSALYLCASSGTGSTEAFFGQGTRLTVV.

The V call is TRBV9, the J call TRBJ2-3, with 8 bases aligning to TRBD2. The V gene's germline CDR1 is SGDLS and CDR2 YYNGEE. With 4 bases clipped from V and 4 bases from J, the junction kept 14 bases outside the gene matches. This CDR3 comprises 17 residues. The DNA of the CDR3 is TGTGCCAGCAGCTATGCGTTAAGCGGGAGTGGGGCAGATACGCAGTATTTT. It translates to CASSYALSGSGADTQYF.

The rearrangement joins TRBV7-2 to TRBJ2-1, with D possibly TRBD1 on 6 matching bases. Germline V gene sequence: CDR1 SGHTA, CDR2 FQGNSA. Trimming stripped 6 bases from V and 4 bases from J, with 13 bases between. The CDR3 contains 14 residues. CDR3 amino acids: CASRSTGSYNEQFF. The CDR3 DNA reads TGTGCCAGCAGGTCTACAGGGTCGTACAATGAGCAGTTCTTC.

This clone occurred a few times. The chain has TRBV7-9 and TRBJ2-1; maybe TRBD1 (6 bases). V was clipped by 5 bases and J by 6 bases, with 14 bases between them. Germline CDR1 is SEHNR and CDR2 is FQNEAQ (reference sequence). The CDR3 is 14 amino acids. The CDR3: CASSPGTFGNEQFF. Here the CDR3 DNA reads TGTGCCAGCAGCCCCGGGACATTCGGCAATGAGCAGTTCTTC.

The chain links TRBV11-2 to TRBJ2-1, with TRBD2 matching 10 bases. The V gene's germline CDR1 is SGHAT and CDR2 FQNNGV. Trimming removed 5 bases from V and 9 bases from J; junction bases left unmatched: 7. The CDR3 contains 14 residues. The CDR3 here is CASSAGTSVAEQFF. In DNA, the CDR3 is TGTGCCAGCAGCGCCGGGACTAGCGTGGCTGAGCAGTTCTTC.

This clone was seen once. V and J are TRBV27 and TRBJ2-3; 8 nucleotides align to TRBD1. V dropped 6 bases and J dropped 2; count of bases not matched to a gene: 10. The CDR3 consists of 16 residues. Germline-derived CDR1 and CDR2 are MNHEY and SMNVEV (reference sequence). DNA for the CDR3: TGTGCCAGCAGCCGCGGGACAGGAGGACTCACAGATACGCAGTATTTT. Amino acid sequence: CASSRGTGGLTDTQYF.

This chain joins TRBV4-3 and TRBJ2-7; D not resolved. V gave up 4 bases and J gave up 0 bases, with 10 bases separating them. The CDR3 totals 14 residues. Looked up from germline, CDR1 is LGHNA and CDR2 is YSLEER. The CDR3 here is CASSPGVSSYEQYF. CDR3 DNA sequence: TGCGCCAGCAGCCCGGGTGTCAGCTCCTACGAGCAGTACTTC.

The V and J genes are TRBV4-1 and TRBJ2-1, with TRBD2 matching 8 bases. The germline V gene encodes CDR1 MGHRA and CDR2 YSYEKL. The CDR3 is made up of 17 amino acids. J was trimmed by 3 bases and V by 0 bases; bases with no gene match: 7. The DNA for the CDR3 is TGCGCCAGCAGCCAAGATAGAACTAGCGGATACTACAATGAGCAGTTCTTC. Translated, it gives CASSQDRTSGYYNEQFF.

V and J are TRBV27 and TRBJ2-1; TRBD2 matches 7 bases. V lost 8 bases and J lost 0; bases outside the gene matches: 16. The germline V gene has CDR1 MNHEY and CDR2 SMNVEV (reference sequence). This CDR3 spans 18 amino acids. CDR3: CASQGALGEGSSYNEQFF. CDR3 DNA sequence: TGTGCCAGCCAAGGGGCCCTTGGGGAGGGGAGCTCCTACAATGAGCAGTTCTTC.